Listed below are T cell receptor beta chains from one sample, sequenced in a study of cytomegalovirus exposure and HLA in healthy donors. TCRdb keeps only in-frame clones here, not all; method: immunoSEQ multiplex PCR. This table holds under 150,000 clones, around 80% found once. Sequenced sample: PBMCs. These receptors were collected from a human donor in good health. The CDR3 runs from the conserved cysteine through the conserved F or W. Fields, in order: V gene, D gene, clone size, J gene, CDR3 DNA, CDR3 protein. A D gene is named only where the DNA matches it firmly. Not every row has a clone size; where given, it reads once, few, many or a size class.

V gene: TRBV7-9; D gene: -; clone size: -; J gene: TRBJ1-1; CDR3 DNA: TGTTCCAGCAGGCGGGTCGAGGAAAACACTGAAGCTTTCTTT; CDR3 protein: CSSRRVEENTEAFF
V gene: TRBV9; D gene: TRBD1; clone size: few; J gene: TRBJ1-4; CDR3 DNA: TGTGCCAGCAGCGTAGTGGGGACAGGGGACGAAAAACTGTTTTTT; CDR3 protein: CASSVVGTGDEKLFF
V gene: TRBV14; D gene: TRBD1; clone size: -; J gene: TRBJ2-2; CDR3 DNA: TGTGCCAGCAGCACCCGGACAGGGGCTTTCGGGGAGCTGTTTTTT; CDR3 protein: CASSTRTGAFGELFF
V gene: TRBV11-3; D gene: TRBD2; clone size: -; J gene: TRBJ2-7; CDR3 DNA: TGTGCCAGCAGCCCCCCACCCGGTAGCGGGGACTACGAGCAGTACTTC; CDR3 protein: CASSPPPGSGDYEQYF
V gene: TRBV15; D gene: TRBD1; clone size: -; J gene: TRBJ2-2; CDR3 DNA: TGTGCCACCAGCAGAGACCGGACAGGGCCGAACACCGGGGAGCTGTTTTTT; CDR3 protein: CATSRDRTGPNTGELFF
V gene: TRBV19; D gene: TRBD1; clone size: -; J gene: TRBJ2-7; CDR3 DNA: TGTGCCAGTAGTATGGGACAGTCATCCTACGAGCAGTACTTC; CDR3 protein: CASSMGQSSYEQYF
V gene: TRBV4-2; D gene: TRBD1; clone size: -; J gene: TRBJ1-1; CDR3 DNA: TGTGCCAGCAGCCAAGAAACAGGGGGCTACACTGAAGCTTTCTTT; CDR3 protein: CASSQETGGYTEAFF
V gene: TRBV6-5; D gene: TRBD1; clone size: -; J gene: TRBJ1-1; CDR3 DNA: TGTGCCAGCACTAAAACAGGGGTCGCGAACACTGAAGCTTTCTTT; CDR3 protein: CASTKTGVANTEAFF
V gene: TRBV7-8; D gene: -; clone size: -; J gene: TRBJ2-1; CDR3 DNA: TGTGCCAGCAGCTTAATTTCCGCGGAGGGACCGATCTACAATGAGCAGTTCTTC; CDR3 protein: CASSLISAEGPIYNEQFF
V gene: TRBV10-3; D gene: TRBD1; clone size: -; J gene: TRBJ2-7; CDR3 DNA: TGTGCCATCAGTGAACAGGGGGTGGGCTACGAGCAGTACTTC; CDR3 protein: CAISEQGVGYEQYF
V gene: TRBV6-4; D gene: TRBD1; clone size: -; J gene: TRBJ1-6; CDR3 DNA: TGTGCCAGCAGAAACGTCCACAGGGGCGGTTCACCCCTCCACTTT; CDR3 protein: CASRNVHRGGSPLHF
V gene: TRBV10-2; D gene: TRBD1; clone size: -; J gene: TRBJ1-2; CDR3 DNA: TGCGCCAGCAGTGAGTTCGGGACAGGGGGAGTCAACTATGGCTACACCTTC; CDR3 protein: CASSEFGTGGVNYGYTF
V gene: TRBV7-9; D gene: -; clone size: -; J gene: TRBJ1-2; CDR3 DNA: TGTGCCAGCAGCACAAGCCGACAGAACAATAACTATGGCTACACCTTC; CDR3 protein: CASSTSRQNNNYGYTF
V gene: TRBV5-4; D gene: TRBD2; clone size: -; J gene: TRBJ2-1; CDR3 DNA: TGTGCCAGCAGCCCCGGGACTAACAATGAGCAGTTCTTC; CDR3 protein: CASSPGTNNEQFF
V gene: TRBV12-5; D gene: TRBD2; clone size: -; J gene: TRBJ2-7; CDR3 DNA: TGTGCTAGTGGTTTCGGTTTAGGGACTAGCGGCTCCTACGAGCAGTACTTC; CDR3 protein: CASGFGLGTSGSYEQYF
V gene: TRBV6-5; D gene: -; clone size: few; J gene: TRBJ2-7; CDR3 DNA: TGTGCCAGCAGATCTCCGGGAGAGCAGTACTTC; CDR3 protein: CASRSPGEQYF
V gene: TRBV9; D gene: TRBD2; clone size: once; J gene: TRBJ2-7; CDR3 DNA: TGTGCCAGCAGCAAGGGACTAGCGGGGGAGAGCTCCTACGAGCAGTACTTC; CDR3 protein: CASSKGLAGESSYEQYF
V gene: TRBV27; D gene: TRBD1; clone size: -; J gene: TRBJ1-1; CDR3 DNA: TGTGCCAGCAGCCGGACCCGACAGGGGGTGAACACTGAAGCTTTCTTT; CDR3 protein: CASSRTRQGVNTEAFF
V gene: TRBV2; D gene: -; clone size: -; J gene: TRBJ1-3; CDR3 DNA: TGTGCCAGCAGTCGACAGGACTCTGGAAACACCATATATTTT; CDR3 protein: CASSRQDSGNTIYF